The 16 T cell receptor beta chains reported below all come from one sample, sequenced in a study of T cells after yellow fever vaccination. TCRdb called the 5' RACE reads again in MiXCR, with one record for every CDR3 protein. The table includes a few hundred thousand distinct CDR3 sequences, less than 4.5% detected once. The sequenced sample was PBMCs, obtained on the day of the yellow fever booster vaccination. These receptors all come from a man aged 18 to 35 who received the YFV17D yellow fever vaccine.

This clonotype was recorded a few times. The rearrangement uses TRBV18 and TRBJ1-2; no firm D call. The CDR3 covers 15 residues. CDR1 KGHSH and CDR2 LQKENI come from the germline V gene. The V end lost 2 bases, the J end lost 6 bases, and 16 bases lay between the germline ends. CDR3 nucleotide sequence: TGTGCCAGCTCACCAACTGTTTCCGAAGCCAATGGCTACACCTTC. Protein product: CASSPTVSEANGYTF. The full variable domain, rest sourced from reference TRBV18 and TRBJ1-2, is NAGVMQNPRHLVRRRGQEARLRCSPMKGHSHVYWYRQLPEEGLKFMVYLQKENIIDESGMPKERFSAEFPKEGPSILRIQQVVRGDSAAYFCASSPTVSEANGYTFGSGTRLTVV.

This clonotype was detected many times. CDR3: CASTRAGADDEQFF. In DNA form, the CDR3 reads TGTGCCAGCACCAGGGCTGGTGCCGACGATGAGCAGTTCTTC. This rearrangement joins TRBV12-3 or TRBV12-4 to TRBJ2-1; TRBD1 is a possible D gene (5 bases). V was clipped by 7 bases and J by 8 bases, with 18 bases between them. This CDR3 contains 14 residues.

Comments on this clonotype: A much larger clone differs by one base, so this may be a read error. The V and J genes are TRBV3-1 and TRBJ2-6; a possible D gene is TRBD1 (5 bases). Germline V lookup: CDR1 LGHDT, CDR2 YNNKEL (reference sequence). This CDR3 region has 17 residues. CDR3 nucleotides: TGTGCCAGCAGCCAAGAATTTTTAGTGGTTGGGGCCTACGTCCTGACTTTC. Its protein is CASSQEFLVVGAYVLTF.

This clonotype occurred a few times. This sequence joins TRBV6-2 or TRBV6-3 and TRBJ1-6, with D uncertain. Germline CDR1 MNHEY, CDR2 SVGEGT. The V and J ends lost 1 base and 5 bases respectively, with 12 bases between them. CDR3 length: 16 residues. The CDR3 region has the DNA TGTGCCAGCAGTTACTACATGACCCGAGATAATTCACCCCTCCACTTT. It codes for CASSYYMTRDNSPLHF.

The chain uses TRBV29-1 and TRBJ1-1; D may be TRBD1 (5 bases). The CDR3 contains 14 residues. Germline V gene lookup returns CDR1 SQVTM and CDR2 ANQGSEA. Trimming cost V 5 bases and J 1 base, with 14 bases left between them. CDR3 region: CSVSGFWENTEAFF. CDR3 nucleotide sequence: TGCAGCGTTTCAGGGTTTTGGGAGAACACTGAAGCTTTCTTT.

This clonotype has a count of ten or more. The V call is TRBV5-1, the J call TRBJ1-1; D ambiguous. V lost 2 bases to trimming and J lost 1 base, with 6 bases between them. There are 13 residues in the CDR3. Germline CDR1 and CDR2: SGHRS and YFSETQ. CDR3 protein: CASSLASNTEAFF. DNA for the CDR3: TGCGCCAGCAGCTTAGCATCGAACACTGAAGCTTTCTTT.

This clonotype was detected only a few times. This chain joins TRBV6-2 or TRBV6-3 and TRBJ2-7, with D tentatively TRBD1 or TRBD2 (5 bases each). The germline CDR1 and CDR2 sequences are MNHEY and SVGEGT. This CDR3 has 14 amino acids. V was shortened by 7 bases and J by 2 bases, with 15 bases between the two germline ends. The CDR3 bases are TGTGCCAGCACTGACCGGGACGCAGCCTACGAGCAGTACTTC. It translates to CASTDRDAAYEQYF.

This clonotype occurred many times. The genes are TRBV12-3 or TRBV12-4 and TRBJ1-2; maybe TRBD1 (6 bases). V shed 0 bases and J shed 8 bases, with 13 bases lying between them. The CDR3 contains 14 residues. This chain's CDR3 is CASSLAGGAYGYTF. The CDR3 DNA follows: TGTGCCAGCAGTTTAGCGGGGGGCGCCTACGGCTACACCTTC.

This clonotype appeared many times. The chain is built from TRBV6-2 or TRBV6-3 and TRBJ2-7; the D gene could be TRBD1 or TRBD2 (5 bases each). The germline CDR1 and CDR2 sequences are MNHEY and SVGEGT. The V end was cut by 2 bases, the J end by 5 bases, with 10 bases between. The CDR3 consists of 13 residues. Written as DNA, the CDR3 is TGTGCCAGCAGTTACCCGAGGGGCCACGAGCAGTACGTC. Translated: CASSYPRGHEQYV.

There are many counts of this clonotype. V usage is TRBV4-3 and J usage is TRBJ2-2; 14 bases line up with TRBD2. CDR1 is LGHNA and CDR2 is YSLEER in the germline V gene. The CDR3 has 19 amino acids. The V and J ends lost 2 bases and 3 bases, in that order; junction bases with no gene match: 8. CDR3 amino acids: CASSQPGLAGVYDTGELFF. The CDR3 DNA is TGCGCCAGCAGCCAACCGGGACTAGCGGGGGTCTATGACACCGGGGAGCTGTTTTTT.

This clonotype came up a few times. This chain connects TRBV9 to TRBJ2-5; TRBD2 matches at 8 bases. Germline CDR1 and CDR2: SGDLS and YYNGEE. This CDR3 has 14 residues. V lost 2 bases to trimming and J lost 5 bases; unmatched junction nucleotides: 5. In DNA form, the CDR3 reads TGTGCCAGCAGCGTCCCGGGGGGGGCGGAGACCCAGTACTTC. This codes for CASSVPGGAETQYF.

CDR3 in amino acids: CASSPGTKAYEQYF. The CDR3 DNA is TGTGCCAGCAGCCCAGGGACAAAAGCCTACGAGCAGTACTTC. The gene calls are TRBV7-8 and TRBJ2-7; possible D gene TRBD1, 6 bases. This CDR3 is 14 amino acids long. The V gene lost 5 bases and the J gene lost 2 bases, with 13 bases spanning the gap. The V gene's germline CDR1 is SGHVS and CDR2 FQNEAQ.

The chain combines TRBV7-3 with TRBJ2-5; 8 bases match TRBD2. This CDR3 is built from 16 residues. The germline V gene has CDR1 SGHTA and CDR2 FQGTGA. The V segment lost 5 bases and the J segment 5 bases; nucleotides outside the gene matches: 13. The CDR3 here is CASSLEAGAPPETQYF. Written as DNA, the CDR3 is TGTGCCAGCAGCCTCGAAGCGGGGGCGCCGCCGGAGACCCAGTACTTC.

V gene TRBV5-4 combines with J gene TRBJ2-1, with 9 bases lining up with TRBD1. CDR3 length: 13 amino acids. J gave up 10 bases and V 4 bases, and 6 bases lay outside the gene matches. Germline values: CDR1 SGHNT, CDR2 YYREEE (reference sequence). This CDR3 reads CASSPDRGGEQFF. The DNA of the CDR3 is TGTGCCAGCAGCCCGGACAGGGGAGGGGAGCAGTTCTTC.

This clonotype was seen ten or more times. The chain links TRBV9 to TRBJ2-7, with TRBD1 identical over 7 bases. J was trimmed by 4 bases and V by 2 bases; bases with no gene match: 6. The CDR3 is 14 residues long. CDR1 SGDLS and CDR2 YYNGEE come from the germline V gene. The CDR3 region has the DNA TGTGCCAGCAGCGTCCGGGACAGCACTTACGAGCAGTACTTC. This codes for CASSVRDSTYEQYF.

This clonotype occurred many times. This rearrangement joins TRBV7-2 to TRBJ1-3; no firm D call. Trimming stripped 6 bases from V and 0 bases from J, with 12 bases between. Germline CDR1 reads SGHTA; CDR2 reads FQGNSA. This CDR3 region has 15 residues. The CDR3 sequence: CASRLAHSSGNTIYF. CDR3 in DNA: TGTGCCAGCAGACTTGCCCACAGCTCTGGAAACACCATATATTTT.